Reported below is one T cell receptor beta chain. This sample was taken from a study of blood T cell repertoires in COVID-19. Study overall: T cells, B-cell-depleted T cells, or PBMCs supplied cDNA or gDNA.

Authors' methods: Counts of nucleated cells, estimated from reference gene primer amplification, were obtained. Sequenced by immunoSEQ multiplex PCR; TCRdb stores in-frame clones only, minus some. V, J and clone size were drawn from that table, and D and trimming were deduced from the DNA. Of 200,000 or so clones in the sample, 75% to 85% were seen once. The CDR3 is 17 residues long. The germline V gene has CDR1 LNHDA and CDR2 SQIVND (reference sequence). The V and J ends lost 0 bases and 0 bases, in that order; junction bases with no gene match: 4. Sequencing used peripheral blood. V usage is TRBV19 and J usage is TRBJ1-5; TRBD1 matches 8 bases. This sequence was found in a middle-aged man who had recovered from COVID-19. The CDR3 DNA follows: TGTGCCAGTAGTATAGAGCCCGGACAGGGTAGCAATCAGCCCCAGCATTTT. Its translation is CASSIEPGQGSNQPQHF.